This T cell receptor beta chain was observed in a study of T cells in Graves' hyperthyroidism and ophthalmopathy. General study findings and limits: Prediction of ophthalmopathy progression came a median approximately 6.5 months pre-onset.

Of note for this clonotype: Its antigen remains unidentified. This may arise from a read error, as a much more abundant clone is one base away.

RNA transcripts were the template for amplifying TCR beta CDR3 regions. With the HTBI primer set, the TCR CDR3 went through a first round of RT-PCR. TCRdb independently ran MiXCR on the multiplex PCR reads; one entry per CDR3 protein. The sample holds some 560,000 distinct CDR3 sequences; 14% are singletons and the top ten take roughly 14%. Stable disease denoted Graves' hyperthyroidism without ophthalmopathy progression within 18 months. The diagnostic basis comprised clinical symptoms, serum thyroxine and TRAb, thyroid ultrasound and orbital computed tomography. Fresh 10 ml peripheral blood yielded PBMCs. Trimming shortened V by 0 bases and J by 1 base, and 6 bases separated the two germline ends. Germline CDR1 and CDR2: GTSNPN and SVGIG (reference sequence). The length of the CDR3 is 13 residues.

The TCR comes from a woman between 40 and 55 years old with Graves' hyperthyroidism. Specimen: blood. The rearrangement joins TRBV30 to TRBJ1-1, with D uncertain. CDR3 DNA sequence: TGTGCCTGGAGTGTACACAGGAACACTGAAGCTTTCTTT. This sequence encodes CAWSVHRNTEAFF.